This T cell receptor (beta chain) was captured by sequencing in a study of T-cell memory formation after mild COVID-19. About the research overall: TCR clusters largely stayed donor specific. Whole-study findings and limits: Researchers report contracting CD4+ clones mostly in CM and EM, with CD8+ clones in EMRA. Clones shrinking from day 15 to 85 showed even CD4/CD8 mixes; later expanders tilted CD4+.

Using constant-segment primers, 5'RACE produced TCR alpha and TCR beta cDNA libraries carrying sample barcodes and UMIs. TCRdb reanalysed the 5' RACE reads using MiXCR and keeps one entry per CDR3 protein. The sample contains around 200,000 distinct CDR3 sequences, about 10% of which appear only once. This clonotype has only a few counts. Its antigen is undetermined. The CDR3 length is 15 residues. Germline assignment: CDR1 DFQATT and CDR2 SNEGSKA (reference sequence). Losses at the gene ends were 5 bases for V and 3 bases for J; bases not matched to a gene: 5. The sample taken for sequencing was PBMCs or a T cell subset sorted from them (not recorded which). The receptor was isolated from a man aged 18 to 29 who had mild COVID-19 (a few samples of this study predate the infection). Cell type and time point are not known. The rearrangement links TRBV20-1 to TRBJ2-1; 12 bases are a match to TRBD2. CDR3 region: CSARLAGANYNEQFF. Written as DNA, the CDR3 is TGCAGTGCTCGACTAGCGGGGGCTAACTACAATGAGCAGTTCTTC.